Following are 28 T cell receptor beta chains from one sample sequenced in a study of beta chain features in type 1 diabetes listed by TCRdb under 2018. Receptors were amplified or captured by the immunoSEQ multiplex PCR assay. The entire amount of isolated RNA was reverse transcribed using the High Capacity cDNA Reverse Transcription Kit, so the sequenced TCRB transcripts were expressed ones. TCRdb holds this immuneACCESS table with in-frame rearrangements only. Some clones are missing; in checked studies, unresolved V genes explain under half, and the rest has no known cause. The sample records a few hundred thousand clones, about 14% of which are singletons. Roughly 0.019% of the sample is taken by the ten largest. The source material was naive CD4+ T cells from blood. The sample's cell subset or site label is to be understood as: true naive CD4+ T cells. These receptors originate from a woman aged 18-35 years in good health.

The chain employs TRBV7-9 and TRBJ2-1; TRBD2 aligns across 14 bases. CDR3 length: 16 amino acids. Germline V gene data show CDR1 as SEHNR and CDR2 as FQNEAQ (reference sequence). Losses at the gene ends were 5 bases for V and 7 bases for J; bases not matched to a gene: 7. CDR3 amino acids: CASSRLAGGLVNEQFF. The CDR3 bases are TGTGCCAGCAGCAGACTAGCGGGAGGGCTGGTAAATGAGCAGTTCTTC.

This clone was picked up a small number of times. The rearrangement uses TRBV5-1 and TRBJ2-1; perhaps TRBD1 as D (5 bases). V lost 2 bases, J lost 1 base, and 7 bases lay in between. CDR3 length equals 14 residues. CDR1 and CDR2 (germline): SGHRS, YFSETQ. Here the CDR3 reads CASSLQVSYNEQFF. Written as DNA, the CDR3 is TGCGCCAGCAGCTTACAGGTTTCCTACAATGAGCAGTTCTTC.

DNA for the CDR3: TGTGCCAGTAACCCCAGGGGCCCGTTGTATGGCTACACCTTC. This sequence encodes CASNPRGPLYGYTF. The chain links TRBV19 to TRBJ1-2, with a possible D match to TRBD1 (6 bases). Trimming pared 7 bases from V and 5 bases from J, leaving 17 bases between. Germline lookup yields CDR1 LNHDA and CDR2 SQIVND (reference sequence). CDR3 size: 14 residues.

A few counts support this clone. V is TRBV7-9 and J is TRBJ2-1; 9 bases map to TRBD2. Looked up from germline, CDR1 is SEHNR and CDR2 is FQNEAQ (reference sequence). The length of the CDR3 is 15 residues. V was pared by 9 bases and J by 3 bases, with 9 bases of the junction left unmatched. The CDR3 DNA follows: TGTGCCAGTGGCCTGGGGACTAGCAGCTACAATGAGCAGTTCTTC. Its translation is CASGLGTSSYNEQFF.

This clone was counted between two and nine times. The chain uses TRBV25-1 and TRBJ1-1; no clear D. Germline lookup yields CDR1 MGHDK and CDR2 SYGVNS. Trimming pared 1 base from V and 1 base from J, leaving 10 bases between. The CDR3 is made up of 15 amino acids. The CDR3, as DNA: TGTGCCAGCAGTGAATCCGCACGGGGGAACACTGAAGCTTTCTTT. Its translation is CASSESARGNTEAFF.

The chain links TRBV5-4 to TRBJ1-4; 8 bases line up with TRBD1. The germline V gene has CDR1 SGHNT and CDR2 YYREEE (reference sequence). The CDR3 consists of 15 residues. Unmatched junction bases numbered 8, after V lost 5 bases and J lost 5 bases. The CDR3 region is CASSLIAGGNEKLFF. As DNA, the CDR3 is TGTGCCAGCAGTTTAATCGCAGGGGGCAATGAAAAACTGTTTTTT.

This clone appeared a few times. The gene calls are TRBV2 and TRBJ1-1, with 7 bases that match TRBD1. Unmatched junction bases numbered 2, after V lost 7 bases and J lost 0 bases. This CDR3 contains 13 residues. Germline V lookup: CDR1 SNHLY, CDR2 FYNNEI. The CDR3 DNA is TGTGCCAGCAAGGGGGCCATGAACACTGAAGCTTTCTTT. As protein: CASKGAMNTEAFF.

This chain links TRBV28 with TRBJ2-7, with D possibly being TRBD1 (6 bases). Germline CDR1 is MDHEN and CDR2 is SYDVKM. This CDR3 contains 13 residues. With 6 bases removed from V and 9 bases from J, the gap between germline ends came to 18 bases. DNA of the CDR3: TGTGCCAGCAGAGCTTCCAGGGGCTCAGGGCAGTACTTC. This encodes CASRASRGSGQYF.

The genes are TRBV29-1 and TRBJ1-2, with 10 bases that match TRBD1. The CDR3 has 14 amino acids. V lost 3 bases and J lost 5; bases outside the gene matches: 6. From germline, CDR1 is SQVTM and CDR2 ANQGSEA. The CDR3 DNA is TGCAGCGTTGAGACAGGGGGCTTGGGATATGGCTACACCTTC. This gives the protein CSVETGGLGYGYTF.

This clone was detected only a few times. The rearrangement uses TRBV5-4 and TRBJ2-3, with D perhaps TRBD1 (6 bases). Trimming took 0 bases from V and 0 from J, leaving 11 bases between them. This CDR3 has 16 residues. Germline lookup yields CDR1 SGHNT and CDR2 YYREEE (reference sequence). The CDR3 nucleotides are TGTGCCAGCAGCTTGGATGGGGACACTAGCACAGATACGCAGTATTTT. Translation: CASSLDGDTSTDTQYF.

The rearrangement joins TRBV11-1 to TRBJ2-7, with 9 bases aligning to TRBD2. The V segment lost 8 bases and the J segment 3 bases; nucleotides outside the gene matches: 17. The CDR3 covers 17 residues. Germline CDR1 is SGHAT and CDR2 is FQDESV (reference sequence). CDR3 protein: CASSLTWGTSRSYEQYF. CDR3 bases: TGTGCCAGCTCCTTAACGTGGGGGACTAGCAGGAGCTACGAGCAGTACTTC. Filled out from reference TRBV11-1 and TRBJ2-7, the complete variable domain reads EAEVAQSPRYKITEKSQAVAFWCDPISGHATLYWYRQILGQGPELLVQFQDESVVDDSQLPKDRFSAERLKGVDSTLKIQPAELGDSAMYLCASSLTWGTSRSYEQYFGPGTRLTVT.

DNA for the CDR3: TGTGCCACCAGCAGACTTACTAGCCTTAACACCGGGGAGCTGTTTTTT. Protein: CATSRLTSLNTGELFF. V is TRBV15 and J is TRBJ2-2; tentative D call: TRBD2 (6 bases). The V end was cut by 2 bases, the J end by 2 bases, with 12 bases between. Germline assignment: CDR1 LNHNV and CDR2 YYDKDF (reference sequence). The CDR3 consists of 16 residues.

The chain combines TRBV5-1 with TRBJ2-6, with 7 nucleotides matching TRBD2. V dropped 1 base and J dropped 3; count of bases not matched to a gene: 1. Germline CDR1 SGHRS, CDR2 YFSETQ. This CDR3 comprises 15 residues. CDR3 sequence reads: CASSLRGDGANVLTF. The CDR3, as DNA: TGCGCCAGCAGCTTGCGGGGGGATGGGGCCAACGTCCTGACTTTC.

The chain employs TRBV15 and TRBJ1-1, with D possibly matching TRBD1 (5 bases). The V gene lost 0 bases and the J gene lost 7 bases, with 9 bases spanning the gap. This CDR3 spans 13 amino acids. Germline CDR1 reads LNHNV; CDR2 reads YYDKDF (reference sequence). The CDR3 nucleotides are TGTGCCACCAGCAGAGATTCAGGGTATGAAGCTTTCTTT. Amino acids: CATSRDSGYEAFF.

This chain joins TRBV19 and TRBJ1-1; D remains unclear. The CDR3 spans 14 residues. From germline, CDR1 is LNHDA and CDR2 SQIVND (reference sequence). V was shortened by 5 bases and J by 0 bases, with 10 bases between the two germline ends. The CDR3 protein is CASSWWQMNTEAFF. The CDR3 DNA follows: TGTGCCAGTAGTTGGTGGCAGATGAACACTGAAGCTTTCTTT.

This clone was detected a few times. V usage is TRBV2 and J usage is TRBJ1-1; 7 bases agree with TRBD1. The CDR3 runs 15 residues. The germline CDR1 and CDR2 sequences are SNHLY and FYNNEI. Trimming removed 5 bases from V and 0 bases from J; junction bases left unmatched: 6. The CDR3 protein is CASSQEGAVNTEAFF. CDR3 DNA sequence: TGTGCCAGCAGTCAAGAGGGGGCGGTGAACACTGAAGCTTTCTTT.

This clone was counted between two and nine times. The chain couples TRBV30 to TRBJ1-2; 7 nucleotides agree with TRBD1. This CDR3 has 12 amino acids. The V and J ends lost 2 bases and 8 bases, in that order; junction bases with no gene match: 5. Germline loops: CDR1 GTSNPN, CDR2 SVGIG (reference sequence). CDR3 amino acids: CAWSPTGNGYTF. The CDR3 bases are TGTGCCTGGAGTCCGACAGGGAACGGCTACACCTTC.

The chain combines TRBV4-2 with TRBJ2-3, with 13 bases aligning to TRBD2. Per the germline V gene, CDR1 is LGHNA and CDR2 is YNFKEQ. The length of the CDR3 is 17 residues. V shed 4 bases, J shed 3 bases, and the junction held 7 bases outside the gene matches. The CDR3 DNA follows: TGTGCCAGCAGCCTGACCCGGACTAGCGGGAGTACAGATACGCAGTATTTT. This sequence encodes CASSLTRTSGSTDTQYF.

This clone occurred a few times. Other DNA sequences in this specimen translate into the identical CDR3. The V call is TRBV28, the J call TRBJ2-7, with 11 bases aligning to TRBD2. After removal of 2 bases from V and 0 bases from J, the junction contained 3 bases not matched to a gene. The CDR3 extends over 16 amino acids. Looked up from germline, CDR1 is MDHEN and CDR2 is SYDVKM. The CDR3 nucleotides are TGTGCCAGCAGTTTAACCGGGACTAGCGGCTCCTACGAGCAGTACTTC. Translating it yields CASSLTGTSGSYEQYF.

This clone was counted only a few times. The V call is TRBV7-9, the J call TRBJ2-1; 8 bases are a match to TRBD2. The length of the CDR3 is 14 residues. Germline values: CDR1 SEHNR, CDR2 FQNEAQ (reference sequence). The ends lost 6 bases at V and 6 bases at J; junction bases unmatched: 7. The CDR3 region is CASSPFRGGNEQFF. CDR3 DNA: TGTGCCAGCAGTCCCTTCCGGGGGGGCAATGAGCAGTTCTTC.

The chain couples TRBV7-3 to TRBJ1-2; the match to TRBD1 covers 9 bases. V lost 5 bases and J lost 4; bases outside the gene matches: 11. Germline V CDR1 and CDR2: SGHTA, FQGTGA. CDR3 size: 16 residues. The CDR3 spells CASSPSQDRGLYGYTF. As DNA, the CDR3 is TGTGCCAGCAGCCCAAGTCAGGACAGGGGACTCTATGGCTACACCTTC. Full variable domain (rest looked up from reference TRBV7-3 and TRBJ1-2): GAGVSQTPSNKVTEKGKYVELRCDPISGHTALYWYRQSLGQGPEFLIYFQGTGAADDSGLPNDRFFAVRPEGSVSTLKIQRTERGDSAVYLCASSPSQDRGLYGYTFGSGTRLTVV.

The chain combines TRBV30 with TRBJ2-7; perhaps TRBD1 as D (5 bases). The CDR3 covers 16 residues. In germline, CDR1 is GTSNPN, CDR2 SVGIG (reference sequence). Trimming left V 4 bases short and J 3 bases short, with 22 bases between. The CDR3 nucleotides read TGTGCCTGGATAATGATGGAATGGGGCAGGGTCTACGAGCAGTACTTC. Its translation is CAWIMMEWGRVYEQYF.

The chain joins TRBV9 to TRBJ2-5, with D possibly TRBD1 on 6 matching bases. The V gene's germline CDR1 is SGDLS and CDR2 YYNGEE. The CDR3 sequence is 14 residues long. Trimming cost V 2 bases and J 5 bases, with 13 bases left between them. The CDR3 bases are TGTGCCAGCAGCGTCTACAGGGAAGGGGAGACCCAGTACTTC. As protein: CASSVYREGETQYF.

V is TRBV4-3 and J is TRBJ1-1, with 11 bases that match TRBD1. The V gene end was trimmed by 1 base and the J gene end by 13 bases; junction bases not matched to a gene: 8. The CDR3 consists of 14 residues. CDR1 is LGHNA and CDR2 is YSLEER in the germline V gene. CDR3 nucleotide sequence: TGCGCCAGCAGCCAAGGGACAGGGGGCGTGGGGAGTTTCTTT. Protein: CASSQGTGGVGSFF.

V gene TRBV6-6 combines with J gene TRBJ2-7, with D possibly matching TRBD2 (6 bases). Germline values: CDR1 MNHNY, CDR2 SVGAGI (reference sequence). Trimming shortened V by 0 bases and J by 9 bases, and 15 bases separated the two germline ends. This CDR3 contains 14 residues. CDR3 DNA sequence: TGTGCCAGCAGTTACTCCGGGGGAGGAAATCGGCAGTACTTC. Translated, it gives CASSYSGGGNRQYF.

This clone has more than one count but fewer than ten. This sequence joins TRBV6-6 and TRBJ2-7; 7 bases are a match to TRBD2. The germline gives CDR1 MNHNY, CDR2 SVGAGI (reference sequence). Trimming cost V 8 bases and J 0 bases; bases outside gene matches: 4. This CDR3 contains 13 residues. CDR3 amino acids: CASLGGSSYEQYF. CDR3 sequence (DNA): TGTGCCAGCCTCGGGGGGAGCTCCTACGAGCAGTACTTC.

This chain connects TRBV29-1 to TRBJ1-1; TRBD1 aligns across 9 bases. CDR3 length equals 14 residues. J was trimmed by 1 base and V by 7 bases; bases with no gene match: 7. CDR1 is SQVTM, CDR2 ANQGSEA, per germline. The DNA for the CDR3 is TGCAGCGCTGCGACAGGGGGGTCGAACACTGAAGCTTTCTTT. It encodes CSAATGGSNTEAFF.

The chain recombines TRBV9 with TRBJ2-7; 10 bases map to TRBD2. The germline gives CDR1 SGDLS, CDR2 YYNGEE. V dropped 0 bases and J dropped 6; count of bases not matched to a gene: 6. The CDR3 consists of 15 residues. The CDR3 spells CASSVGSGRNSEQYF. CDR3 bases: TGTGCCAGCAGCGTAGGTAGCGGGAGGAATTCCGAGCAGTACTTC.